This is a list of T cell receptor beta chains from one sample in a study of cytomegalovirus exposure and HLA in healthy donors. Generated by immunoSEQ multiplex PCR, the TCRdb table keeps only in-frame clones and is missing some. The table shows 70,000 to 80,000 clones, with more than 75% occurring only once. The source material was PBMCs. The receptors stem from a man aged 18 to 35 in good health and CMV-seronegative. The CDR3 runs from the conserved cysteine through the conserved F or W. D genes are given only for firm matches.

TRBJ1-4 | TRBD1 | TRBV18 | TGTGCCAGCTCACCACCGATGAGGGGGCAAGGGGAAAAACTGTTTTTT | CASSPPMRGQGEKLFF
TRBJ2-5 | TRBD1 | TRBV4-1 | TGCGCCAGCAGCTGGGACAGGGGACAAGAGACCCAGTACTTC | CASSWDRGQETQYF
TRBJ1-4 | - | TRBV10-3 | TGTGCCATCAGTAACAGGTCTAATGAAAAACTGTTTTTT | CAISNRSNEKLFF
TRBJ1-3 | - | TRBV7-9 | TGTGCCAGCAGCTTAGCTTCAGTGTCTGGAAACACCATATATTTT | CASSLASVSGNTIYF
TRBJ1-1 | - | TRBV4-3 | TGCGCCAGCAGCCAAGGAGTGAGGGTGGGGGCGAGAACTGAAGCTTTCTTT | CASSQGVRVGARTEAFF
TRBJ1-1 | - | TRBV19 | TGTGCCAGTAGCCCAGGTCGCAGTATAATGAACACTGAAGCTTTCTTT | CASSPGRSIMNTEAFF
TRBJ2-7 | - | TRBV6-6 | TGTGCCAGCAGTTATCGACAGTACTACGAGCAGTACTTC | CASSYRQYYEQYF
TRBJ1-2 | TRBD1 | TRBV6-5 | TGTGCCAGCAGTTTAACAGGGGGCCGCTATGGCTACACCTTC | CASSLTGGRYGYTF
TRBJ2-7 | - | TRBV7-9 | TGTGCCAGCAGCTCACAGGGCTACGAGCAGTACTTC | CASSSQGYEQYF
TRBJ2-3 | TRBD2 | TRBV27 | TGTGCCAGCAGTAAGGTTCGGGGGACTAGCGGGGGGCCGAGCACAGATACGCAGTATTTT | CASSKVRGTSGGPSTDTQYF
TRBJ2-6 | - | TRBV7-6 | TGTGCCAGCAGCTTAGTATCTAGCAACACGGCTGGGGCCAACGTCCTGACTTTC | CASSLVSSNTAGANVLTF
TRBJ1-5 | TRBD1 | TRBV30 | TGTGCCTGGAAGGCAGGGGGTAGCAATCAGCCCCAGCATTTT | CAWKAGGSNQPQHF
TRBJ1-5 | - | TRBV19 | TGTGCCAGTAGTATAGACAACAATAGCAATCAGCCCCAGCATTTT | CASSIDNNSNQPQHF